These 26 T cell receptor beta chains originate from one sample sequenced in a study of blood T cell repertoires in COVID-19 (dated by TCRdb to 2018 to 2020). Libraries were built with the immunoSEQ multiplex PCR assay. Not all clones reach the TCRdb copy of this immuneACCESS table, which keeps in-frame sequences only. Checked studies attribute under half of the gap to unresolved V genes and leave the rest unexplained. The sample table lists roughly 100,000 clones, 80% to 90% of them with a count of one. The ten largest clones capture approximately 10% of the sample. Sequenced sample: peripheral blood. The receptors stem from a woman in her 70s with acute or convalescent COVID-19.

The chain couples TRBV10-3 to TRBJ1-1; 7 positions match TRBD1. The CDR3 is made up of 15 amino acids. CDR1 and CDR2 from the germline V gene are ENHRY and SYGVKD. The J segment lost 5 bases and the V segment lost 2 bases, leaving 8 bases of the junction unmatched. The CDR3: CAISESETGMTEAFF. The CDR3 DNA sequence: TGTGCCATCAGTGAGAGCGAGACAGGGATGACTGAAGCTTTCTTT.

This chain links TRBV6-5 with TRBJ2-7, with D possibly TRBD2 on 5 matching bases. This CDR3 region has 13 residues. V was cut by 10 bases and J by 3 bases, with 16 bases left in between. From germline, CDR1 is MNHEY and CDR2 SVGAGI. The CDR3 bases are TGTGCCACCAGAGCGACGGGGAGCTACGAGCAGTACTTC. Translation: CATRATGSYEQYF.

V usage is TRBV5-1 and J usage is TRBJ2-3; 8 nucleotides line up with TRBD1. CDR1 and CDR2 (germline): SGHRS, YFSETQ. Trimming at V came to 4 bases and at J to 3 bases, leaving 7 bases not matched to a gene. The CDR3 extends over 15 amino acids. The CDR3 protein is CASSLTGTGTDTQYF. The DNA of the CDR3 is TGCGCCAGCAGCCTTACCGGGACAGGAACAGATACGCAGTATTTT.

The V and J genes are TRBV28 and TRBJ2-5, with TRBD2 identical over 12 bases. V lost 5 bases and J lost 5; bases outside the gene matches: 9. The CDR3 is 16 amino acids. Germline assignment: CDR1 MDHEN and CDR2 SYDVKM. The CDR3 sequence is CASSPRLAGVGETQYF. The CDR3 bases are TGTGCCAGCAGTCCCCGACTAGCGGGAGTCGGGGAGACCCAGTACTTC.

This sequence joins TRBV2 and TRBJ1-2; the D is unclear. There are 16 residues in the CDR3. The V gene lost 3 bases and the J gene lost 5 bases, with 19 bases spanning the gap. The germline gives CDR1 SNHLY, CDR2 FYNNEI. In DNA, the CDR3 is TGTGCCAGCAGTGAGCCCCCCGAGCGGCCCTCGTATGGCTACACCTTC. Translated, it gives CASSEPPERPSYGYTF.

The chain's CDR3 is CATSRVRGGYDGYTF. CDR3 DNA sequence: TGTGCCACCAGCAGAGTCAGGGGAGGGTACGATGGCTACACCTTC. V usage is TRBV15 and J usage is TRBJ1-2; possible D gene TRBD1, 6 bases. CDR3 length equals 15 residues. V was trimmed by 1 base and J by 6 bases, leaving 15 bases between them. The germline V gene encodes CDR1 LNHNV and CDR2 YYDKDF (reference sequence).

This chain connects TRBV7-2 to TRBJ1-2; D unresolved. The germline CDR1 and CDR2 sequences are SGHTA and FQGNSA. The germline V and J ends were trimmed by 1 base and 0 bases, with 6 bases remaining between them. The CDR3 contains 14 residues. CDR3 loop: CASSLVIANYGYTF. In nucleotides, the CDR3 is TGTGCCAGCAGCTTAGTAATAGCTAACTATGGCTACACCTTC.

The chain links TRBV12-3 or TRBV12-4 to TRBJ2-3, with D perhaps TRBD2 (5 bases). The CDR3 has 13 residues. Trimming left V 8 bases short and J 5 bases short, with 14 bases between. The CDR3 bases are TGTGCCAGCTCGGTAGCGAGTGGAGATACGCAGTATTTT. Its translation is CASSVASGDTQYF.

This CDR3 reads CASRDTSGVSYEQYF. The CDR3 DNA follows: TGTGCCAGCAGAGATACTAGCGGGGTATCCTACGAGCAGTACTTC. The chain couples TRBV6-5 to TRBJ2-7; TRBD2 matches at 10 bases. The V gene's germline CDR1 is MNHEY and CDR2 SVGAGI. The V and J ends lost 6 bases and 1 base, in that order; junction bases with no gene match: 6. The CDR3 loop spans 15 amino acids.

CDR3 sequence (DNA): TGTGCCAGCAGTCCCAGACTAGCGGGGGGGTACAATGAGCAGTTCTTC. Protein sequence: CASSPRLAGGYNEQFF. The J gene is TRBJ2-1, the V gene TRBV27, with TRBD2 matching over 14 bases. Germline CDR1 and CDR2: MNHEY and SMNVEV (reference sequence). Trimming removed 5 bases from V and 4 bases from J; junction bases left unmatched: 4. CDR3 length: 16 amino acids.

The chain carries TRBV5-1 and TRBJ2-2; D is possibly TRBD2 (6 bases). Germline V gives CDR1 SGHRS, CDR2 YFSETQ. CDR3 length: 13 amino acids. Trimming pared 7 bases from V and 2 bases from J, leaving 9 bases between. The CDR3 spells CASAAGNTGELFF. The CDR3 region has the DNA TGCGCCAGCGCTGCGGGAAACACCGGGGAGCTGTTTTTT.

The gene calls are TRBV12-3 or TRBV12-4 and TRBJ2-5, with D possibly matching TRBD1 (5 bases). The CDR3 is 13 residues long. The V and J ends lost 4 bases and 1 base respectively, with 7 bases between them. CDR3 DNA sequence: TGTGCCAGCAGTTCAGGGTCCCAAGAGACCCAGTACTTC. Amino acids: CASSSGSQETQYF.

This chain connects TRBV27 to TRBJ1-2; 8 nucleotides align to TRBD1. With 6 bases clipped from V and 5 bases from J, the junction kept 8 bases outside the gene matches. In germline, CDR1 is MNHEY, CDR2 SMNVEV (reference sequence). This CDR3 has 14 residues. CDR3 bases: TGTGCCAGCAGCCTAAGCACAGGGGGATATGGCTACACCTTC. Translated, it gives CASSLSTGGYGYTF.

The chain employs TRBV19 and TRBJ2-1; TRBD2 aligns across 7 bases. Germline lookup yields CDR1 LNHDA and CDR2 SQIVND (reference sequence). The CDR3 totals 15 residues. Unmatched junction bases numbered 7, after V lost 8 bases and J lost 0 bases. CDR3: CASSWGGSSYNEQFF. The CDR3 bases are TGTGCCAGTTCTTGGGGGGGGAGCTCCTACAATGAGCAGTTCTTC.

This clone occurred a few times. This chain connects TRBV11-2 to TRBJ2-4; 8 bases line up with TRBD2. Germline CDR1 reads SGHAT; CDR2 reads FQNNGV. This CDR3 contains 15 residues. Trimming at V came to 5 bases and at J to 4 bases, leaving 7 bases not matched to a gene. The CDR3 coding sequence is TGTGCCAGCAGCCCCGGTGGCGGGGGGAAAAACATTCAGTACTTC. Its translation: CASSPGGGGKNIQYF.

The chain has TRBV7-9 and TRBJ1-1; possible D gene TRBD1, 6 bases. The germline gives CDR1 SEHNR, CDR2 FQNEAQ (reference sequence). The CDR3 runs to 15 residues. V lost 7 bases, J lost 1 base, and 16 bases lay in between. The CDR3 nucleotides read TGTGCCAGCATCCGAGTTGGGGGCTCGAACACTGAAGCTTTCTTT. This encodes CASIRVGGSNTEAFF.

This sequence joins TRBV7-2 and TRBJ2-6, with TRBD2 matching 12 bases. V shed 0 bases, J shed 0 bases, and the junction held 6 bases outside the gene matches. Germline loops: CDR1 SGHTA, CDR2 FQGNSA. The CDR3 runs to 20 residues. DNA for the CDR3: TGTGCCAGCAGCTTAGCGACTAGCGGGGGCCTCCTCTCTGGGGCCAACGTCCTGACTTTC. Translating gives CASSLATSGGLLSGANVLTF.

V gene TRBV6-5 combines with J gene TRBJ2-5, with D possibly TRBD1 on 6 matching bases. Trimming stripped 6 bases from V and 12 bases from J, with 17 bases between. Germline V gene data show CDR1 as MNHEY and CDR2 as SVGAGI. The CDR3 is 12 amino acids. CDR3 protein: CASRTEQGAKYF. Written as DNA, the CDR3 is TGTGCCAGCAGAACTGAACAGGGTGCAAAGTACTTC.

This chain uses TRBV11-3 with TRBJ2-7; TRBD1 is a possible D gene (6 bases). With 3 bases removed from V and 5 bases from J, the gap between germline ends came to 14 bases. Germline loops: CDR1 SGHNT, CDR2 YENEEA. This CDR3 contains 14 residues. CDR3 sequence (DNA): TGTGCCAGCAGCTTGCAGGGGATGGTTGACGAGCAGTACTTC. Amino acids: CASSLQGMVDEQYF.

The chain carries TRBV6-2 or TRBV6-3 and TRBJ1-2; D may be TRBD1 (5 bases). Looked up from germline, CDR1 is MNHEY and CDR2 is SVGEGT. The CDR3 has 16 residues. Trimming took 2 bases from V and 8 from J, leaving 21 bases between them. CDR3 region: CASSYPLVGRGVGYTF. Here the CDR3 DNA reads TGTGCCAGCAGTTACCCCCTCGTGGGTAGGGGTGTCGGCTACACCTTC.

This sequence joins TRBV5-1 and TRBJ2-7, with TRBD2 matching 9 bases. The V gene end was trimmed by 0 bases and the J gene end by 3 bases; junction bases not matched to a gene: 7. The germline CDR1 and CDR2 sequences are SGHRS and YFSETQ. There are 16 residues in the CDR3. The chain's CDR3 is CASSLGASGTGYEQYF. CDR3 coding DNA: TGCGCCAGCAGCTTGGGGGCTAGCGGGACGGGCTACGAGCAGTACTTC.

The chain carries TRBV4-3 and TRBJ2-2; TRBD1 is a possible D gene (10 bases). Germline assignment: CDR1 LGHNA and CDR2 YSLEER. Trimming removed 11 bases at V and 5 bases at J, with 33 bases between. This CDR3 has 19 residues. CDR3 in amino acids: CAAGRGQGTSNRETGELFF. In DNA, the CDR3 is TGCGCCGCTGGCAGGGGACAGGGGACTAGCAATAGGGAGACCGGGGAGCTGTTTTTT.

This rearrangement joins TRBV30 to TRBJ2-7, with 11 bases that match TRBD2. The CDR3 loop spans 16 amino acids. CDR1 is GTSNPN and CDR2 is SVGIG in the germline V gene (reference sequence). J gave up 2 bases and V 0 bases, and 6 bases lay outside the gene matches. In DNA form, the CDR3 reads TGTGCCTGGAGTGTACTCCCTAGCGGGGGGACCTACGAGCAGTACTTC. This codes for CAWSVLPSGGTYEQYF.

The chain combines TRBV4-3 with TRBJ1-5; TRBD1 matches at 9 bases. There are 15 residues in the CDR3. The ends lost 2 bases at V and 7 bases at J; junction bases unmatched: 6. Germline V gene lookup returns CDR1 LGHNA and CDR2 YSLEER. CDR3: CASSQWTGAGQPQHF. The CDR3, as DNA: TGCGCCAGCAGCCAATGGACAGGGGCAGGCCAGCCCCAGCATTTT.

The chain has TRBV2 and TRBJ1-4; D perhaps matches TRBD1 (6 bases). The CDR3 has 16 amino acids. Germline CDR1 SNHLY, CDR2 FYNNEI. Between the trimmed V and J ends, which lost 2 bases and 4 bases, there was a span of 14 bases. The CDR3 sequence is CASSEFPDRFNEKLFF. The CDR3 DNA follows: TGTGCCAGCAGTGAATTCCCGGACAGATTTAATGAAAAACTGTTTTTT.

The chain couples TRBV6-5 to TRBJ1-1; no definite D call. This CDR3 comprises 15 residues. Germline CDR1 reads MNHEY; CDR2 reads SVGAGI. Trimming took off 0 bases at V and 6 bases at J, with 14 bases between the two ends. CDR3 in DNA: TGTGCCAGCAGTTACTCGATACTACTCGTGTCTGAAGCTTTCTTT. The encoded protein is CASSYSILLVSEAFF.